This record looks at one T cell receptor beta chain sequence and its context. What it binds is not known. Method: immunoSEQ multiplex PCR; TCRdb's copy keeps in-frame clones and lacks some. Counted here are 780,000 or so clones, about two thirds occurring once; the ten biggest clones make up more than 1.5%. This entry belongs to a study of shared clonotypes between healthy human individuals. Study results and limitations: Clonotypes shared by all four sorted-subset donors had higher generation probabilities than non-shared clonotypes.

CDR3 length equals 15 residues. The V and J ends lost 0 bases and 2 bases respectively, with 8 bases between them. Germline V gives CDR1 SGHNT, CDR2 YYREEE (reference sequence). V usage is TRBV5-4 and J usage is TRBJ2-2; a weak D match, TRBD1 (6 bases). Sequenced sample: memory CD4+ T cells sorted from blood. Subset described: CD45RA-negative fraction. The receptor was isolated from a woman younger than 45 in good health. The CDR3 here is CASSLVGANTGELFF. CDR3 nucleotides: TGTGCCAGCAGCTTGGTGGGGGCCAACACCGGGGAGCTGTTTTTT.